This T cell receptor (beta chain) was observed in a study of a mutant IDH1 vaccine in newly diagnosed glioma. General observations from the study: Around 92% of patients showed vaccine-induced immune responses across multiple MHC alleles.

Germline V gene sequence: CDR1 SEHNR, CDR2 FQNEAQ (reference sequence). V was clipped by 1 base and J by 5 bases, with 6 bases between them. The CDR3 totals 13 residues. TCRdb's copy holds only in-frame clones and misses some; the assay was immunoSEQ multiplex PCR. The table has about 59,000 clones, roughly 87% seen once. On this clone: The antigen remains unidentified.

The time point is: week 47, end of study. What each vaccine dose contained was 300 ug of mutant IDH1 20-mer peptide, accompanied by topical imiquimod. The chain is built from TRBV7-9 and TRBJ1-3; D uncertain. The TCR comes from a man aged 30-40 years with glioma. Specimen: PBMCs, collected from a glioma patient whose treatment included an IDH1 peptide vaccine. DNA of the CDR3: TGTGCCAGCAGCTTAGTGGGTCGAAACACCATATATTTT. This translates into CASSLVGRNTIYF.